This T cell receptor beta chain derives from a study of spatial heterogeneity in lung cancer. About the research overall: Beta-chain sequences consistently outnumbered alpha-chain sequences in detection.

Regarding time point: sample taken at primary tumor resection. In its sample, this clonotype ranks as medium-sized (0.01 to 0.1%). One entry per CDR3 protein results from TCRdb running MiXCR on the 5' RACE reads. Among 2,500 to 3,000 distinct CDR3 sequences listed, 2.5% to 3.5% were seen once. Germline V lookup: CDR1 SGDLS, CDR2 YYNGEE. Trimming cost V 2 bases and J 10 bases; bases outside gene matches: 4. This CDR3 is 12 amino acids long. This receptor was taken from a male donor with early-stage non-small cell lung cancer. Source: normal lung tissue next to the tumor, taken at surgery. The V and J genes are TRBV9 and TRBJ1-1; TRBD1 matches 8 bases. The CDR3 region is CASSVGQGAAFF. The CDR3 nucleotides read TGTGCCAGCAGCGTCGGACAGGGTGCAGCTTTCTTT.